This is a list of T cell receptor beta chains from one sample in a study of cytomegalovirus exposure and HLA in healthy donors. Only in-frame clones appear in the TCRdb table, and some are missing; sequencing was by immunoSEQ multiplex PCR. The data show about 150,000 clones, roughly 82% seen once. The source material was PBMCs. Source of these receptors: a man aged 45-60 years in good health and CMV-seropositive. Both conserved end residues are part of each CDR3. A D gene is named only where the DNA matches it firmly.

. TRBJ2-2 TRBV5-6 CASSSYGRLNTGELFF
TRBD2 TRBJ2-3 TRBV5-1 CASSPAGGGDTQYF
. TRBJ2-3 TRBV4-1 CASSPTASGRGALSTDTQYF
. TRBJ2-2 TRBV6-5 CASSYSGRTGELFF
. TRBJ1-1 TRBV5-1 CASSPEAGNTEAFF
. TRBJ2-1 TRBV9 CASSVGGASAISYNEQFF
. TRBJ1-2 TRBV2 CASSPTFSRERGYTF
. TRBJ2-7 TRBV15 CATSRDRGYEQYF
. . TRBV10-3 CAISGAGGLDEQYF
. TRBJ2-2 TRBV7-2 CASSLVYNTGELFF
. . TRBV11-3 CASSPYLGSEQYF
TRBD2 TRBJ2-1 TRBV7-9 CASSFGLASNEQFF
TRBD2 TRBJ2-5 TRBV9 CASSTPSGGAGETQYF
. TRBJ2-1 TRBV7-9 CASSLATGFREQFF
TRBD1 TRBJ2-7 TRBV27 CASSLSDPGQGANEQYF
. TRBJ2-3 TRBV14 CASSQGPFDTQYF
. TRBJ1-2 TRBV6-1 CASRAMGGNYGYTF
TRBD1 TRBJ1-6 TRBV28 CASSLRQGAIYNSPLHF
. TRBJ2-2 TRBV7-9 CASSSADTGELFF
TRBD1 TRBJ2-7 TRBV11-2 CASSLKEPGQGPYEQYF
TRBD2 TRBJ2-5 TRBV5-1 CASSPGTRGTQYF
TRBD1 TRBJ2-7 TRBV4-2 CASSNTGVSSDEQYF
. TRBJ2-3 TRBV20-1 CSARDLVAQYF
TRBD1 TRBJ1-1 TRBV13 CASKPRGPTEAFF
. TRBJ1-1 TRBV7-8 CASSPRGRNTEAFF
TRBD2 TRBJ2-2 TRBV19 CASRSGGNTGELFF
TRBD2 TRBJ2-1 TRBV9 CASSPGGRERDEQFF
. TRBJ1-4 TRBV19 CASSIRPGNEKLFF
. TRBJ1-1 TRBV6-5 CASRKERTVNTEAFF
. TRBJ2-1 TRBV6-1 CASGLSHYNEQFF
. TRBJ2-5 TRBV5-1 CASSVGEEETQYF
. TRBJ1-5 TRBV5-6 CASSLWSGLARASNQPQHF
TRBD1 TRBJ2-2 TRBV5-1 CASSLSGQGTGELFF
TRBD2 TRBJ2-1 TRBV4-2 CASSRSGSIDEQFF
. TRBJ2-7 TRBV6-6 CASTRGEVGFEQYF
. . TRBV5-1 CASSLGQSYEQYF
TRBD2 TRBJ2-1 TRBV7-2 CASSPGLARGEQFF
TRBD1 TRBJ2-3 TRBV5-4 CASSWPGQGFTDTQYF
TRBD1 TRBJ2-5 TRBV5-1 CASTVGQGQETQYF
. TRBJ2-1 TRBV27 CASSLLGGRDNEQFF
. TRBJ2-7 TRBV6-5 CASSSLRSEQYF
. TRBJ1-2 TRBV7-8 CASSRQGRDGYTF
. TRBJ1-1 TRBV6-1 CASSGGQNTEAFF
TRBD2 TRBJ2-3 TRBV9 CASSVVTSAGAGDTQYF
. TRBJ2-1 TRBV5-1 CASRWGPSNEQFF
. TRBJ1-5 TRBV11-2 CASSLQGNQPQHF
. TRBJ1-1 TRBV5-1 CASSLVSAGLGTEAFF
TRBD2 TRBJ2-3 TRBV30 CAWARPTAGGLDTQYF
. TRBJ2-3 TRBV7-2 CARGKGGIDTQYF